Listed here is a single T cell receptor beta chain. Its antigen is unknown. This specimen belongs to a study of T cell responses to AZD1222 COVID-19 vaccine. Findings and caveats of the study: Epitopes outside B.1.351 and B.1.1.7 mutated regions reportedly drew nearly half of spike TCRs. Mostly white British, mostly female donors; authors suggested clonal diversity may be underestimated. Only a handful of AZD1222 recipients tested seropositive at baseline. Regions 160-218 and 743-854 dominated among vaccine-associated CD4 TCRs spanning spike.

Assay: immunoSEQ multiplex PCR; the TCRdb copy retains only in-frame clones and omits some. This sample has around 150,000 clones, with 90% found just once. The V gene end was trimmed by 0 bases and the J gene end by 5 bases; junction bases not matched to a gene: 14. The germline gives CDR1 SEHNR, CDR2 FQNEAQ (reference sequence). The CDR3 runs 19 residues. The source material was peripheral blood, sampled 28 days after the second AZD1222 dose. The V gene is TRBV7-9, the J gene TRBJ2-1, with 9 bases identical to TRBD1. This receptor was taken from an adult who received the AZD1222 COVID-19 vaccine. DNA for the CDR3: TGTGCCAGCAGCTTAGCCTCCTTCAGGGGACAGGGTGCTAACAATGAGCAGTTCTTC. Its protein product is CASSLASFRGQGANNEQFF.